A selection of T cell receptor beta chains follows, all from one sample in a study of blood T cell repertoires in COVID-19. Clones were read by immunoSEQ multiplex PCR, and TCRdb kept only the in-frame ones, dropping some. This repertoire shows approximately 66,000 clones, over 70% found once; its top ten account for roughly a fifth. Sequenced: peripheral blood. Receptors originate from a man between 60 and 75 years old with acute or convalescent COVID-19. The CDR3 runs from the conserved cysteine through the conserved F or W. D genes are given only for firm matches. Part of the rows lack a size; the others show once, few, many or a class for expanded clones.

clone size	V gene	D gene	J gene	CDR3 DNA	CDR3 protein
-	TRBV5-6	TRBD1	TRBJ2-5	TGTGCCAGCAGCCCCCCCAGTGGGACAGGGAACCAAGAGACCCAGTACTTC	CASSPPSGTGNQETQYF
few	TRBV5-6	TRBD1	TRBJ2-6	TGTGCCAGCAGCTTGGTCGTTGTGAAGGGACAGGTTACGACCAACGTCCTGACTTTC	CASSLVVVKGQVTTNVLTF
few	TRBV19	-	TRBJ1-1	TGTGCCACCGGGGTAGGCACTGAAGCTTTCTTT	CATGVGTEAFF
-	TRBV11-2	-	TRBJ2-1	TGTGCCAGCAGCTTAGTAGTCGTCCGGGGGTTGGACAATGAGCAGTTCTTC	CASSLVVVRGLDNEQFF
many	TRBV18	-	TRBJ1-5	TGTGCCAGCTCCCGCAACCGGGACACCCGCAATCAGCCCCAGCATTTT	CASSRNRDTRNQPQHF
-	TRBV20-1	TRBD2	TRBJ2-1	TGCAGTGCTAGTAAGGTAGCGGGCGGCTTCTCCTACAATGAGCAGTTCTTC	CSASKVAGGFSYNEQFF
-	TRBV15	-	TRBJ1-2	TGTGCCACCAGCAGAGTCGGTACAGACTATGGCTACACCTTC	CATSRVGTDYGYTF
-	TRBV10-3	-	TRBJ1-5	TGTGCCATCAGTGAGGAAGGAGGGGATGGAGATCAGCCCCAGCATTTT	CAISEEGGDGDQPQHF
-	TRBV27	TRBD2	TRBJ2-3	TGTGCCAGCAGTCACGGGGGGGGCACAGATACGCAGTATTTT	CASSHGGGTDTQYF
-	TRBV2	-	TRBJ2-5	TGTGCCAGCAGCGCGTACCAAGAGACCCAGTACTTC	CASSAYQETQYF
-	TRBV12-5	-	TRBJ2-1	TGTGCTAGTGGTTTGGTAATCCTTAGCTCCTACAATGAGCAGTTCTTC	CASGLVILSSYNEQFF
-	TRBV5-4	TRBD2	TRBJ2-1	TGTGCCAGCAGCCTATCACTAGCGGGGGGTAATGAGCAGTTCTTC	CASSLSLAGGNEQFF
-	TRBV5-1	-	TRBJ2-2	TGCGCCAGCAGGGTAGCGGAGAGGAACACCGGGGAGCTGTTTTTT	CASRVAERNTGELFF
few	TRBV29-1	-	TRBJ1-1	TGCAGCGTTGGGGAGGGCGTACGAACTGAAGCTTTCTTT	CSVGEGVRTEAFF
-	TRBV11-2	-	TRBJ2-5	TGTGCCAGCAGCTTAGGGGGGCGCGAGACCCAGTACTTC	CASSLGGRETQYF
few	TRBV6-1	-	TRBJ1-1	TGTGCCAGCAGTGAAAGGTCCCGTGGGAGCACTGAAGCTTTCTTT	CASSERSRGSTEAFF
once	TRBV4-1	TRBD1	TRBJ1-5	TGCGCCAGCAGCCACCGGACAGGGGATGACGGGCAGCCCCAGCATTTT	CASSHRTGDDGQPQHF
-	TRBV3-1/TRBV3-2	-	TRBJ1-4	TGTGCCAGCAGCCACGACAGTTCCGGAAAACTGTTTTTT	CASSHDSSGKLFF
once	TRBV24-1	TRBD2	TRBJ2-2	TGTGCCACCGCGGGGGGGCCCTTCGGGGAGCTGTTTTTT	CATAGGPFGELFF
once	TRBV10-1	-	TRBJ1-1	TGCGCCAGCAGTGGGGGCCTGGTGGACACTGAAGCTTTCTTT	CASSGGLVDTEAFF
-	TRBV19	-	TRBJ1-4	TGTGCCAGTACCATACCGGGATTAAGACTGTTTTTT	CASTIPGLRLFF
-	TRBV18	TRBD1	TRBJ2-7	TGTGCCAGCTCACCAACGGTTACTGGTGATGGGACAGGGGTAGTCGAGCAGTACTTC	CASSPTVTGDGTGVVEQYF
-	TRBV28	-	TRBJ2-7	TGTGCCAGCAGTTTTACAGGACCGTACGAGCAGTACTTC	CASSFTGPYEQYF
-	TRBV28	-	TRBJ1-5	TGTGCCAGCAGGCCTGGACATATAACAGGGACCGGGGCCCAGCATTTT	CASRPGHITGTGAQHF
-	TRBV25-1	TRBD1	TRBJ1-2	TGTGCCAGCAGACCGACAGGGTTTAAACATGGCTACACCTTC	CASRPTGFKHGYTF
-	TRBV5-6	TRBD1	TRBJ1-1	TGTGCCAGCAGCTTGGTGGACAGGGATACTGAAGCTTTCTTT	CASSLVDRDTEAFF
once	TRBV11-2	TRBD1	TRBJ2-3	TGTGCCAGCAGCTTAAACGGACAGGGGGCCGAAGATACGCAGTATTTT	CASSLNGQGAEDTQYF
-	TRBV6-2/TRBV6-3	-	TRBJ1-5	TGTGCCAGCAGTCGCACAAATCAGCCCCAGCATTTT	CASSRTNQPQHF
few	TRBV5-1	TRBD1	TRBJ2-4	TGCGCCAGCAGCCCGCAGGGGGCTGAGTCAGCCAAAAACATTCAGTACTTC	CASSPQGAESAKNIQYF
-	TRBV2	-	TRBJ2-2	TGTGCCAGCAGTGAAGCGCTAGGGGAAGCCGGGGAGCTGTTTTTT	CASSEALGEAGELFF
-	TRBV5-8	TRBD1	TRBJ2-5	TGTGCCAGCATCTCGACAGGGGAGGCCCAGTACTTC	CASISTGEAQYF
-	TRBV11-3	TRBD2	TRBJ2-1	TGTGCCAGCAGCTTAGAAGCTAGCGGTAATGAGCAGTTCTTC	CASSLEASGNEQFF
-	TRBV3-1/TRBV3-2	-	TRBJ2-2	TGTGCCAGCAGCCCGAGGAGGACTATGAACGGGGAGCTGTTTTTT	CASSPRRTMNGELFF
-	TRBV2	TRBD1	TRBJ1-2	TGTGCCAGCAGTGAATTCCGGGACAGGGGGCCCTATGGCTACACCTTC	CASSEFRDRGPYGYTF
-	TRBV4-1	-	TRBJ1-2	TGCGCCAGCAGCCAAGTCCCCGGACAGCCCCTCTATGGCTACACCTTC	CASSQVPGQPLYGYTF
few	TRBV7-2	TRBD1	TRBJ1-2	TGTGCCAGCAGTCCAACATATGAAGGGACAGGCGGCTACACCTTC	CASSPTYEGTGGYTF
-	TRBV4-1	TRBD2	TRBJ2-1	TGCGCCAGCAGCCAAGATAGAGGGCGCGGGGGGCAATACAATGAGCAGTTCTTC	CASSQDRGRGGQYNEQFF
-	TRBV10-1	TRBD1	TRBJ2-3	TGCGCCAGCAGTGAGTCGGTCAGGGGGCGAGGAACAGATACGCAGTATTTT	CASSESVRGRGTDTQYF
few	TRBV2	-	TRBJ2-5	TGTGCCAGCAGTGCCGAGGGGGCTGGGCCGGGGGAACAAGAGACCCAGTACTTC	CASSAEGAGPGEQETQYF
-	TRBV2	-	TRBJ2-3	TGTGCCAGCACGAGCACAGATACGCAGTATTTT	CASTSTDTQYF
-	TRBV20-1	-	TRBJ1-1	TGCAGTGCTAAGAGGCGGACTGAAGCTTTCTTT	CSAKRRTEAFF
-	TRBV5-1	TRBD2	TRBJ2-1	TGCGCCAGCAGCCCCGTCCCGGGACTAGCGGGAGGCTCCTACAATGAGCAGTTCTTC	CASSPVPGLAGGSYNEQFF
-	TRBV6-5	TRBD2	TRBJ2-7	TGTGCCAGCATTCCGGGACTAGCGGGCTCCTACGAGCAGTACTTC	CASIPGLAGSYEQYF
-	TRBV19	-	TRBJ2-1	TGTGCCGTCAGCGCGGGATTGATTTATGAGCAGTTCTTC	CAVSAGLIYEQFF
-	TRBV6-5	-	TRBJ2-5	TGTGCCAGCAGAACCAGACAGGGAGCGGGGACCCAGTACTTC	CASRTRQGAGTQYF
-	TRBV29-1	-	TRBJ2-7	TGCAGCGTTGAAGGGGTTTTTCTTTCGGGACACACTACCTACGAGCAGTACTTC	CSVEGVFLSGHTTYEQYF
-	TRBV4-1	TRBD2	TRBJ2-3	TGCGCCAGCAGCCAAGGCGGGGGGGCAGGCACAGATACGCAGTATTTT	CASSQGGGAGTDTQYF
-	TRBV10-3	-	TRBJ1-2	TGTGCCATCAGAGACAGGTCTCCGGTCGGCGGCTACACCTTC	CAIRDRSPVGGYTF
-	TRBV27	TRBD1	TRBJ1-1	TGTGCCAGCAGGTTTGGACAGGGGGCTTTTAACACTGAAGCTTTCTTT	CASRFGQGAFNTEAFF
-	TRBV6-5	TRBD1	TRBJ2-2	TGTGCCAGCAGGAGGACAGGGGGGGACACCGGGGAGCTGTTTTTT	CASRRTGGDTGELFF
-	TRBV5-6	TRBD1	TRBJ1-1	TGTGCCAGCAGCTCAGGGACAGGCCGGAACACTGAAGCTTTCTTT	CASSSGTGRNTEAFF
once	TRBV6-1	-	TRBJ1-5	TGTGCCAGCAGTGAATCCACAAGGGGATTGGGTCAGCCCCAGCATTTT	CASSESTRGLGQPQHF
-	TRBV6-5	TRBD2	TRBJ2-3	TGTGCCAGCAGGGGGGGGACTAGCGTATCAGATACGCAGTATTTT	CASRGGTSVSDTQYF